A single sample is the source of the 21 T cell receptor beta chains below, sequenced in a study of control samples from healthy donors and cancer patients. Profiled with immunoSEQ multiplex PCR; TCRdb holds only in-frame clones, not every one. The sample has approximately 68,000 clones, approximately 86% seen once; the top ten hold approximately 15%. Material for sequencing was blood. All receptors derive from a man between 60 and 75 years old in good health.

V is TRBV14 and J is TRBJ1-2; D gene ambiguous. The germline V gene encodes CDR1 SGHDN and CDR2 FVKESK. The CDR3 is 15 residues long. V shed 0 bases and J shed 4 bases, with 12 bases lying between them. This CDR3 is CASSQEGRYGYGYTF. CDR3 sequence (DNA): TGTGCCAGCAGCCAAGAAGGGCGCTATGGCTATGGCTACACCTTC.

This clone was observed a handful of times. V and J are TRBV28 and TRBJ2-7; TRBD2 is a possible D gene (6 bases). Germline assignment: CDR1 MDHEN and CDR2 SYDVKM. The germline V and J ends were trimmed by 3 bases and 1 base, with 13 bases remaining between them. The CDR3 length is 15 residues. The CDR3: CASSLRGPSSYEQYF. The CDR3 DNA reads TGTGCCAGCAGTTTGCGGGGCCCCTCGTCCTACGAGCAGTACTTC.

The genes are TRBV4-2 and TRBJ2-1, with TRBD1 matching over 11 bases. Germline assignment: CDR1 LGHNA and CDR2 YNFKEQ. The CDR3 has 15 residues. Trimming removed 6 bases from V and 7 bases from J; junction bases left unmatched: 8. The CDR3 DNA sequence: TGTGCCAGCAGTCAGTTGGGACAGGGGGGGAATGAGCAGTTCTTC. Its translation is CASSQLGQGGNEQFF.

The rearrangement joins TRBV11-3 to TRBJ2-1; 8 nucleotides line up with TRBD2. The CDR3 length is 15 residues. V was pared by 3 bases and J by 7 bases, with 8 bases of the junction left unmatched. Germline assignment: CDR1 SGHNT and CDR2 YENEEA. The CDR3 is CASSLETSDWNEQFF. Written as DNA, the CDR3 is TGTGCCAGCAGCTTGGAGACTAGCGATTGGAATGAGCAGTTCTTC.

This rearrangement joins TRBV6-1 to TRBJ1-2, with a weak D call TRBD1 (5 bases). The CDR3 totals 17 residues. Looked up from germline, CDR1 is MNHNS and CDR2 is SASEGT. V was shortened by 2 bases and J by 5 bases, with 21 bases between the two germline ends. The CDR3 loop is CASSEWGGIEAQYGYTF. The CDR3 coding sequence is TGTGCCAGCAGTGAATGGGGCGGGATCGAGGCCCAATATGGCTACACCTTC.

The V call is TRBV7-2, the J call TRBJ1-4; possible D gene TRBD1, 5 bases. CDR1 is SGHTA, CDR2 FQGNSA, per germline. V was trimmed by 3 bases and J by 7 bases, leaving 18 bases between them. This CDR3 contains 16 residues. The CDR3: CASSFRNIRRGEKLFF. The CDR3 DNA reads as TGTGCCAGCAGCTTTAGAAACATTCGAAGGGGTGAAAAACTGTTTTTT.

The rearrangement joins TRBV6-5 to TRBJ2-7, with 7 positions matching TRBD1. Trimming took 2 bases from V and 3 from J; bases not matched to a gene: 4. The germline CDR1 and CDR2 sequences are MNHEY and SVGAGI. The CDR3 extends over 14 amino acids. The CDR3 region is CASSYVTGNYEQYF. Written as DNA, the CDR3 is TGTGCCAGCAGTTACGTGACAGGGAACTACGAGCAGTACTTC.

The rearrangement links TRBV4-3 to TRBJ1-2, with D unresolved. V lost 0 bases and J lost 7, with 12 bases in between. CDR1 LGHNA and CDR2 YSLEER come from the germline V gene. The CDR3 is made up of 14 amino acids. The CDR3 nucleotides read TGCGCCAGCAGCCAAGAGGGAGGGCTCGGTGGCTACACCTTC. Translating it yields CASSQEGGLGGYTF.

This clone has only one observation. The chain recombines TRBV27 with TRBJ1-2; 7 bases are a match to TRBD1. The ends lost 5 bases at V and 1 base at J; junction bases unmatched: 4. The CDR3 has 14 amino acids. CDR1 is MNHEY, CDR2 SMNVEV, per germline (reference sequence). CDR3: CASSGDRGNYGYTF. In nucleotides, the CDR3 is TGTGCCAGCAGTGGGGACAGAGGTAACTATGGCTACACCTTC.

This rearrangement joins TRBV25-1 to TRBJ2-2; perhaps TRBD2 as D (5 bases). Germline V gives CDR1 MGHDK, CDR2 SYGVNS. The CDR3 spans 13 residues. The V gene lost 5 bases and the J gene lost 2 bases, with 6 bases spanning the gap. The CDR3 DNA follows: TGTGCCAGCAGTCGGGGAAACACCGGGGAGCTGTTTTTT. Protein sequence: CASSRGNTGELFF.

This clone was seen just once. The rearrangement links TRBV5-1 to TRBJ1-6; D gene ambiguous. The germline CDR1 and CDR2 sequences are SGHRS and YFSETQ. The germline V and J ends were trimmed by 2 bases and 7 bases, with 4 bases remaining between them. This CDR3 has 12 residues. The CDR3, as DNA: TGCGCCAGCAGCTTTTCGAATTCACCCCTCCACTTT. Amino acids: CASSFSNSPLHF.

The chain joins TRBV4-2 to TRBJ1-3; tentatively, D is TRBD1 (6 bases). The CDR3 consists of 20 residues. V shed 0 bases and J shed 5 bases, with 26 bases lying between them. The germline V gene encodes CDR1 LGHNA and CDR2 YNFKEQ. CDR3 in amino acids: CASSQDSVLWGADWRNTIYF. The CDR3 coding sequence is TGTGCCAGCAGCCAAGATTCTGTTCTTTGGGGGGCGGACTGGAGAAACACCATATATTTT.

The V call is TRBV6-2 or TRBV6-3, the J call TRBJ2-2, with 9 bases fitting TRBD1. This CDR3 region has 18 residues. With V trimmed by 3 bases and J by 1 base, 9 bases remained unmatched. Germline assignment: CDR1 MNHEY and CDR2 SVGEGT. The CDR3 bases are TGTGCCAGCAGTTATTTTCTCGGGACAGGGAGGAACACCGGGGAGCTGTTTTTT. This codes for CASSYFLGTGRNTGELFF.

The chain uses TRBV29-1 and TRBJ2-1; 13 bases map to TRBD2. V shed 6 bases, J shed 6 bases, and the junction held 11 bases outside the gene matches. Germline loops: CDR1 SQVTM, CDR2 ANQGSEA. There are 16 residues in the CDR3. The CDR3 DNA sequence: TGCAGCGTCTGGCCGGGACTAGCGGGAATAGCCAATGAGCAGTTCTTC. Residues: CSVWPGLAGIANEQFF.

The J gene is TRBJ2-1, the V gene TRBV7-9; D ambiguous. This CDR3 comprises 15 residues. V was pared by 4 bases and J by 6 bases, with 16 bases between. From germline, CDR1 is SEHNR and CDR2 FQNEAQ (reference sequence). CDR3 coding DNA: TGTGCCAGCAGCTCCGTCTACGGGTCTGGCAATGAGCAGTTCTTC. Amino acid sequence: CASSSVYGSGNEQFF. The entire variable domain, with the rest obtained from reference TRBV7-9 and TRBJ2-1, is as follows: DTGVSQNPRHKITKRGQNVTFRCDPISEHNRLYWYRQTLGQGPEFLTYFQNEAQLEKSRLLSDRFSAERPKGSFSTLEIQRTEQGDSAMYLCASSSVYGSGNEQFFGPGTRLTVL.

The gene calls are TRBV19 and TRBJ1-1, with 7 nucleotides matching TRBD1. Germline loops: CDR1 LNHDA, CDR2 SQIVND (reference sequence). This CDR3 comprises 16 residues. The trim removed 7 bases at V and 0 bases at J, leaving 11 bases unmatched. The chain's CDR3 is CASTLRTGGLNTEAFF. The CDR3 DNA reads TGTGCCAGTACCCTAAGGACAGGAGGATTGAACACTGAAGCTTTCTTT.

The V call is TRBV4-3, the J call TRBJ2-1, with TRBD1 matching 7 bases. CDR3 length: 16 amino acids. Trimming cost V 1 base and J 9 bases; bases outside gene matches: 12. CDR1 and CDR2 (germline): LGHNA, YSLEER. CDR3 in DNA: TGCGCCAGCAGCCAAGTTTTGGCAGGGGGTGGTGGTGAGCAGTTCTTC. Amino acids: CASSQVLAGGGGEQFF.

This chain connects TRBV12-3 or TRBV12-4 to TRBJ1-6; D is undetermined. This CDR3 has 12 amino acids. Trimming stripped 5 bases from V and 6 bases from J, with 5 bases between. CDR3 nucleotides: TGTGCCAGCAGTATCAGTAATTCACCCCTCCACTTT. Translation gives CASSISNSPLHF.

This clone was recorded a few times. The V call is TRBV7-9, the J call TRBJ2-7; TRBD2 is a possible D gene (5 bases). Trimming pared 1 base from V and 6 bases from J, leaving 7 bases between. The CDR3 spans 12 residues. Germline CDR1 and CDR2: SEHNR and FQNEAQ (reference sequence). In nucleotides, the CDR3 is TGTGCCAGCAGCTTAGAACTAGGCGAGCAGTACTTC. Protein sequence: CASSLELGEQYF.

This clone turned up a few times. V usage is TRBV7-2 and J usage is TRBJ2-3; D perhaps matches TRBD2 (6 bases). The CDR3 has 14 residues. Germline V gives CDR1 SGHTA, CDR2 FQGNSA. V lost 1 base and J 6 bases, leaving 11 bases between the germline ends. The DNA for the CDR3 is TGTGCCAGCAGCTTAGGGGACGGGGGTGATACGCAGTATTTT. The encoded protein is CASSLGDGGDTQYF. Full variable domain (missing parts from reference TRBV7-2 and TRBJ2-3): GAGVSQSPSNKVTEKGKDVELRCDPISGHTALYWYRQSLGQGLEFLIYFQGNSAPDKSGLPSDRFSAERTGGSVSTLTIQRTQQEDSAVYLCASSLGDGGDTQYFGPGTRLTVL.

V gene TRBV7-2 combines with J gene TRBJ2-1, with 9 positions matching TRBD2. V lost 3 bases, J lost 7 bases, and 10 bases stayed unmatched. Germline lookup yields CDR1 SGHTA and CDR2 FQGNSA. This CDR3 comprises 16 residues. The chain's CDR3 is CASSFFIGGRANEQFF. The CDR3 bases are TGTGCCAGCAGCTTTTTCATTGGCGGGAGGGCAAATGAGCAGTTCTTC.